This T cell receptor (beta chain) was documented in a study of T-cell reconstitution after alpha-beta-depleted transplantation in children. General study findings and limits: By about two months after transplant, alpha-beta T cells reportedly arose from several hundred graft clones that had expanded.

This clonotype was observed a few times. Its matching antigen is unknown. A TCRbeta library incorporating unique molecular identifiers was prepared. TCRdb re-analysed the PCR reads in MiXCR, keeping a single row per CDR3 protein. There are 75,000 to 80,000 distinct CDR3 sequences in the sample; 18% occur only once, and less than 60% lies in the top ten. Germline values: CDR1 SGHRS, CDR2 YFSETQ. V lost 3 bases, J lost 4 bases, and 8 bases stayed unmatched. The CDR3 loop spans 16 amino acids. The chain joins TRBV5-1 to TRBJ2-5, with 11 nucleotides matching TRBD1. Source: PBMCs, mostly from graft donor cells, taken 360 days after TCRalphabeta/CD19-depleted stem cell transplant. This TCR was sampled from a male patient aged 2 to 10 who had a stem cell transplant for acute lymphoblastic leukemia, so the T cells may come from the graft donor. CDR3 sequence reads: CASSSNPGTGGETQYF. DNA for the CDR3: TGCGCCAGCAGCTCAAACCCCGGGACAGGGGGAGAGACCCAGTACTTC.